This T cell receptor (beta chain) was sequenced during a study of blood T cells in healthy people across ages. Overall study context: Template switching captured about one barcoded beta molecule per two T cells.

Primers used in a second PCR of roughly 6 to 11 cycles were a sample-barcoded 5' primer and a J-beta primer mix. MiXCR, applied by TCRdb to the 5' RACE reads, yields one record per CDR3 protein. Of roughly 900,000 distinct CDR3 sequences in the sample, 48% were seen once. The CDR3 is 15 amino acids. Germline values: CDR1 LGHDT, CDR2 YNNKEL (reference sequence). V trimming: 5 bases; J trimming: 2 bases; junction bases outside the gene matches: 3. This clonotype was counted ten times or more. V gene TRBV3-1 combines with J gene TRBJ2-2; 9 nucleotides align to TRBD1. Sequenced sample: blood. The TCR sequence derives from a young man in good health. The CDR3 DNA follows: TGTGCCAGCAGCAAAACAGGGGGCAACACCGGGGAGCTGTTTTTT. It codes for CASSKTGGNTGELFF.